This T cell receptor beta chain was captured by sequencing in a study of blood T cell repertoires in COVID-19. Study-wide context: Spain, Italy and the United States supplied samples that represented acute and convalescent COVID-19.

Here immunoSEQ multiplex PCR was the method, and the copy in TCRdb shows in-frame clones only, minus some. The table lists 55,000 to 65,000 clones, roughly nine tenths of them singletons. V was clipped by 5 bases and J by 4 bases, with 9 bases between them. The CDR3 has 12 residues. Germline assignment: CDR1 LGHDT and CDR2 YNNKEL (reference sequence). The material sequenced was peripheral blood. The genes are TRBV3-1 (or the pseudogene TRBV3-2) and TRBJ2-7; D call uncertain. The receptor was isolated from a woman aged 55-70 years with COVID-19, enrolled during active disease. The CDR3 DNA sequence: TGTGCCAGCAGCTCTAGACCGTACGAGCAGTACTTC. It specifies CASSSRPYEQYF.